This is a list of T cell receptor beta chains from one sample in a study of CXCR3-negative and CXCR3-positive naive CD8 T cells. TCRdb re-called the 5' RACE reads and catalogs CDR3 proteins one per entry, DNA excluded. This sample's clone table lists nearly 90,000 distinct CDR3 sequences. The source material was naive CXCR3+ CD8+ T cells from blood. Receptor source: a human donor in good health. Some clones in this sample may be carry-over from other donors' samples. CDR3s include the opening cysteine and the closing phenylalanine or tryptophan. Clone size is stated in some rows and not others, as once, few, many or a class when expanded.

abundance: .; v_gene: TRBV5-1; j_gene: TRBJ1-5; CDR3aa: CASSLAPGQRDQPQHF
abundance: .; v_gene: TRBV7-2; j_gene: TRBJ2-1; CDR3aa: CASSFLVGVYNEQFF
abundance: .; v_gene: TRBV11-2; j_gene: TRBJ2-7; CDR3aa: CASSLAPREQYF
abundance: .; v_gene: TRBV5-1; j_gene: TRBJ2-7; CDR3aa: CASSLAQGAHEQYF
abundance: .; v_gene: TRBV19; j_gene: TRBJ1-2; CDR3aa: CASSTGWSYGYTF
abundance: .; v_gene: TRBV27; j_gene: TRBJ1-1; CDR3aa: CASSSHQIRPNTEAFF
abundance: .; v_gene: TRBV12-3/TRBV12-4; j_gene: TRBJ1-1; CDR3aa: CASSHRALEAFF
abundance: .; v_gene: TRBV5-6; j_gene: TRBJ2-7; CDR3aa: CASSQGQGPYEQYF
abundance: .; v_gene: TRBV12-3/TRBV12-4; j_gene: TRBJ2-1; CDR3aa: CASSDGTRQIEQFF
abundance: .; v_gene: TRBV27; j_gene: TRBJ1-5; CDR3aa: CASSLSQGLNQPQHF
abundance: .; v_gene: TRBV29-1; j_gene: TRBJ1-5; CDR3aa: CSVDLGGNQPQHF
abundance: .; v_gene: TRBV6-2/TRBV6-3; j_gene: TRBJ2-1; CDR3aa: CASSYERNEQFF
abundance: .; v_gene: TRBV28; j_gene: TRBJ2-5; CDR3aa: CASSSYDQREGRIEETQYF
abundance: .; v_gene: TRBV7-8; j_gene: TRBJ2-1; CDR3aa: CASSPSTSPNNEQFF
abundance: .; v_gene: TRBV19; j_gene: TRBJ1-1; CDR3aa: CASSIYRNFQAFF
abundance: .; v_gene: TRBV28; j_gene: TRBJ1-6; CDR3aa: CASSSLRDGHSPLHF
abundance: .; v_gene: TRBV7-2; j_gene: TRBJ1-2; CDR3aa: CASSSDALGGDGYTF
abundance: .; v_gene: TRBV4-1; j_gene: TRBJ2-6; CDR3aa: CASSPRGTGANVLTF
abundance: .; v_gene: TRBV7-6; j_gene: TRBJ2-1; CDR3aa: CASSEFRDNLYNEQFF
abundance: .; v_gene: TRBV5-1; j_gene: TRBJ2-7; CDR3aa: CASSLRTDRYEQYF
abundance: .; v_gene: TRBV15; j_gene: TRBJ1-4; CDR3aa: CATSRPRTNEKLFF
abundance: .; v_gene: TRBV19; j_gene: TRBJ2-1; CDR3aa: CASSAIGEQFF
abundance: .; v_gene: TRBV28; j_gene: TRBJ2-3; CDR3aa: CASSLLGPSGTDTQYF
abundance: .; v_gene: TRBV5-5; j_gene: TRBJ2-2; CDR3aa: CASSLEWGTGELFF
abundance: .; v_gene: TRBV7-6; j_gene: TRBJ2-1; CDR3aa: CASSSSDGTAYNEQFF
abundance: .; v_gene: TRBV28; j_gene: TRBJ1-4; CDR3aa: CASSLPRDRNNEKLFF
abundance: .; v_gene: TRBV7-6; j_gene: TRBJ2-2; CDR3aa: CASSFKGEATGELFF
abundance: .; v_gene: TRBV3-1; j_gene: TRBJ1-2; CDR3aa: CASSQEDTELYGYTF
abundance: .; v_gene: TRBV25-1; j_gene: TRBJ2-7; CDR3aa: CASSDRSYEQYF
abundance: .; v_gene: TRBV7-2; j_gene: TRBJ2-7; CDR3aa: CASSLDMGASGDEQYF
abundance: .; v_gene: TRBV6-2/TRBV6-3; j_gene: TRBJ2-7; CDR3aa: CASSYDSRAFASYEQYF
abundance: .; v_gene: TRBV7-9; j_gene: TRBJ2-5; CDR3aa: CASSLPLRGQGAMETQYF
abundance: .; v_gene: TRBV28; j_gene: TRBJ1-3; CDR3aa: CASSPTGDSGNTIYF
abundance: .; v_gene: TRBV6-5; j_gene: TRBJ2-5; CDR3aa: CASSPETPGTQYF
abundance: medium-sized; v_gene: TRBV28; j_gene: TRBJ2-1; CDR3aa: CASSLGNEQFF
abundance: .; v_gene: TRBV24-1; j_gene: TRBJ2-2; CDR3aa: CATMDSPNTGELFF
abundance: .; v_gene: TRBV5-1; j_gene: TRBJ1-5; CDR3aa: CASSWGDDRDRDQPQHF